This record concerns one T cell receptor (beta chain) sequence. Germline CDR1 is LGHNA and CDR2 is YNFKEQ. The CDR3 has 15 amino acids. The V and J ends lost 4 bases and 5 bases respectively, with 17 bases between them. These data belong to a study of cytotoxic CD8 clonotypes in ibrutinib-treated CLL. Across the whole study: Response sampling occurred after a median 12 months of treatment (range 6 to 36).

Assay used: immunoSEQ multiplex PCR; TCRdb lists only in-frame clones, some missing. The repertoire holds some 28,000 clones, approximately 62% seen once, with approximately 5.4% in the top ten. The material sequenced was PBMCs, taken before ibrutinib treatment. This clonotype was sampled from a human donor with chronic lymphocytic leukemia. The chain is built from TRBV4-2 and TRBJ2-5; possible D gene TRBD2, 6 bases. CDR3 in amino acids: CASSLGRLGEETQYF. CDR3 bases: TGTGCCAGCAGCCTGGGCCGACTAGGGGAGGAGACCCAGTACTTC.